This T cell receptor beta chain stems from a study of T-cell memory formation after mild COVID-19. Study-level information: TCR clusters were mostly donor specific.

V was shortened by 7 bases and J by 5 bases, with 11 bases between the two germline ends. The germline gives CDR1 MNHNY, CDR2 SVGAGI (reference sequence). The CDR3 has 13 amino acids. TCRdb re-derived calls from the 5' RACE reads in MiXCR, one entry per CDR3 protein. Of around 190,000 distinct CDR3 sequences listed, approximately 18% are singletons. Source material: PBMCs or a T cell subset sorted from them (not recorded which). The chain recombines TRBV6-6 with TRBJ1-4, with D unresolved. The clonotype was recovered from a man younger than 30 who had mild COVID-19 (a few samples of this study predate the infection). Cell type and time point are not known. This CDR3 reads CASIQAGNEKLFF. CDR3 nucleotides: TGTGCCAGCATCCAAGCAGGAAATGAAAAACTGTTTTTT.